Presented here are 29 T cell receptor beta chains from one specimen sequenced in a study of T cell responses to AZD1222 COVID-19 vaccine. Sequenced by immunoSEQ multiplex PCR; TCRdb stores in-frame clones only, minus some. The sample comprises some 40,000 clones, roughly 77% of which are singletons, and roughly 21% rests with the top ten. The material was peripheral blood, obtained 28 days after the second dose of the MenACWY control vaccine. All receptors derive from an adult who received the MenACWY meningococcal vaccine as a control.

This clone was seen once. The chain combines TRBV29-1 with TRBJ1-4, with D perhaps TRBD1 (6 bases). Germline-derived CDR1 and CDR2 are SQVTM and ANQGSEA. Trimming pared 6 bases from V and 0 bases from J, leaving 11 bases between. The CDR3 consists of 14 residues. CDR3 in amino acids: CSVGDTATNEKLFF. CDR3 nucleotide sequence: TGCAGCGTAGGGGACACGGCAACTAATGAAAAACTGTTTTTT.

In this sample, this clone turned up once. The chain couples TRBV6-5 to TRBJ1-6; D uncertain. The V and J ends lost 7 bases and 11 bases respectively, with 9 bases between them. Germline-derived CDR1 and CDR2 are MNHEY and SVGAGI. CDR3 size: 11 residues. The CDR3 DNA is TGTGCCAGCAAAGCAGGAGCACCCCTCCACTTT. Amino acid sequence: CASKAGAPLHF.

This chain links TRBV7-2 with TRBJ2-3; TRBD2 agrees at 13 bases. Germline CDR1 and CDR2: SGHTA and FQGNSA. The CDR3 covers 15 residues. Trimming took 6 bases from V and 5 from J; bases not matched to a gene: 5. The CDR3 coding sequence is TGTGCCAGCAGGTCGGGACTAGCGGGATTAGATACGCAGTATTTT. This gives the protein CASRSGLAGLDTQYF.

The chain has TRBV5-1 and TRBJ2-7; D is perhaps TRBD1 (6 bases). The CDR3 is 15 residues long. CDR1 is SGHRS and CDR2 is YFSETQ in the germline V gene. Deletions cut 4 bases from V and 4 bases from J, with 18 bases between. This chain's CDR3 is CASSTGTRSSYEQYF. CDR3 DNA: TGCGCCAGCAGCACAGGGACCCGGTCGTCGTACGAGCAGTACTTC.

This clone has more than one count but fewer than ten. In DNA form, the CDR3 reads TGTGCCAGCAGTTACTCGGAGCTGACAGATACGCAGTATTTT. Its protein is CASSYSELTDTQYF. The chain couples TRBV6-6 to TRBJ2-3; D gene ambiguous. This CDR3 is 14 amino acids long. Germline CDR1 reads MNHNY; CDR2 reads SVGAGI (reference sequence). Trimming cost V 0 bases and J 3 bases, with 7 bases left between them.

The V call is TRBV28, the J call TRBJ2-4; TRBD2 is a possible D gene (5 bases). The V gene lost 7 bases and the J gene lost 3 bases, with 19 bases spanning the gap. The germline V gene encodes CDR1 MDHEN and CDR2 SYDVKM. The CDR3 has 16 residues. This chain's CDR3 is CASNPNGVWDKNIQYF. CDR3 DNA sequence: TGTGCCAGCAACCCAAACGGGGTCTGGGACAAAAACATTCAGTACTTC.

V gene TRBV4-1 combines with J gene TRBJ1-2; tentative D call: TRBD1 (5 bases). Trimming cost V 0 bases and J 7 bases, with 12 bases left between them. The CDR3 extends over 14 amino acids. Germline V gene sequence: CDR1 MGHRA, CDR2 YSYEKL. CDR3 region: CASSQDLGTFGYTF. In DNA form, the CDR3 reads TGCGCCAGCAGCCAAGACCTCGGGACTTTTGGCTACACCTTC.

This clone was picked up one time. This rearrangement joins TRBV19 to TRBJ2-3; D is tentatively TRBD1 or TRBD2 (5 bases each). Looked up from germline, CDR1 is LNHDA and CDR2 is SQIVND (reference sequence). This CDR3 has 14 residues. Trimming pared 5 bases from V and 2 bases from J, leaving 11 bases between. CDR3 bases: TGTGCCAGTAGTCGGGACGGATCCACAGATACGCAGTATTTT. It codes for CASSRDGSTDTQYF.

CDR3 sequence: CASNLSGPQHF. CDR3 DNA sequence: TGTGCCAGTAACCTATCAGGGCCCCAGCATTTT. V usage is TRBV19 and J usage is TRBJ1-5; D remains unclear. The CDR3 contains 11 residues. Germline CDR1 and CDR2: LNHDA and SQIVND (reference sequence). Trimming pared 7 bases from V and 9 bases from J, leaving 10 bases between.

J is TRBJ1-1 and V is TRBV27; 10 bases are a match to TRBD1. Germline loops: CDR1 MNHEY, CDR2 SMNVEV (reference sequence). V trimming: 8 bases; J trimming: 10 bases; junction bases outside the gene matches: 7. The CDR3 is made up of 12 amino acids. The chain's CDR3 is CASGTGVYGAFF. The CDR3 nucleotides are TGTGCCAGCGGGACAGGGGTTTATGGAGCTTTCTTT.

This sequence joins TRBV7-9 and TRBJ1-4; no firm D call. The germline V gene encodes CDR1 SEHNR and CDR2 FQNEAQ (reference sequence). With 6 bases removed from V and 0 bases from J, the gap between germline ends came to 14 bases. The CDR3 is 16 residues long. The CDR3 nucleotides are TGTGCCAGCAGACCTAATCCGGGAGCAACTAATGAAAAACTGTTTTTT. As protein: CASRPNPGATNEKLFF.

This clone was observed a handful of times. CDR3 DNA: TGCGCCAGCAGTCCCACCCAGAACTATAATTCACCCCTCCACTTT. It specifies CASSPTQNYNSPLHF. The V gene is TRBV10-2, the J gene TRBJ1-6; no definite D call. The V and J ends lost 5 bases and 3 bases respectively, with 11 bases between them. Per the germline V gene, CDR1 is WSHSY and CDR2 is SAAADI. This CDR3 is built from 15 residues.

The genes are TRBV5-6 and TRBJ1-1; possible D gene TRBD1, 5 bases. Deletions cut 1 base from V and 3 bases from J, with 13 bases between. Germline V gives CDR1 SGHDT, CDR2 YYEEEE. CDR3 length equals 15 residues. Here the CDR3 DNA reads TGTGCCAGCAGCTTGCCAGGGCTGGGGGACACTGAAGCTTTCTTT. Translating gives CASSLPGLGDTEAFF.

The CDR3 region is CAWSWTAEAFF. DNA for the CDR3: TGTGCCTGGAGTTGGACTGCTGAAGCTTTCTTT. The genes are TRBV30 and TRBJ1-1; D gene ambiguous. Germline V gene lookup returns CDR1 GTSNPN and CDR2 SVGIG (reference sequence). Trimming took off 2 bases at V and 6 bases at J, with 7 bases between the two ends. The CDR3 contains 11 residues.

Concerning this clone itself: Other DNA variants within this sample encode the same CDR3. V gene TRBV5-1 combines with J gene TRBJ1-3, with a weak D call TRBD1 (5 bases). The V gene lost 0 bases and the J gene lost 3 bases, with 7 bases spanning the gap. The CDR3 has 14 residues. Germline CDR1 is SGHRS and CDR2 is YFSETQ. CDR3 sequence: CASSLEGDGNTIYF. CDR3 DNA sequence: TGCGCCAGCAGCTTGGAAGGGGATGGAAACACCATATATTTT.

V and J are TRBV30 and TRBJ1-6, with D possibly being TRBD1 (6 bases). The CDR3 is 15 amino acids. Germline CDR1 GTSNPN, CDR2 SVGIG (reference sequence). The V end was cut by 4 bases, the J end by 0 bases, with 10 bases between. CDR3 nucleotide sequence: TGTGCCTGGATTCACAGGGCCTCCTATAATTCACCCCTCCACTTT. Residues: CAWIHRASYNSPLHF.

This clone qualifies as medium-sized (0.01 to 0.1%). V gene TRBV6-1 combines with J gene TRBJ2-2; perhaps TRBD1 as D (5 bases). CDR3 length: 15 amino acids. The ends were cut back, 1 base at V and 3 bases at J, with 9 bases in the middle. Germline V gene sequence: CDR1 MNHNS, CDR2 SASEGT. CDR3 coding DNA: TGTGCCAGCAGTGAAGGAAGCAGGGACACCGGGGAGCTGTTTTTT. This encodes CASSEGSRDTGELFF.

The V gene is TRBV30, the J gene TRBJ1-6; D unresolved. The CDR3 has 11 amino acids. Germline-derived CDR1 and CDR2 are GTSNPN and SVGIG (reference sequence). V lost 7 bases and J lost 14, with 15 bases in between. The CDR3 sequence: CALDRGPALHF. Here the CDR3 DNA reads TGTGCCTTGGACCGGGGTCCAGCCCTCCACTTT.

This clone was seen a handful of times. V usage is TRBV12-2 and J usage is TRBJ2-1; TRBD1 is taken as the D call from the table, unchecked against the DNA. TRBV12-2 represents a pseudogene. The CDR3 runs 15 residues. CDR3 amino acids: CASLQASYVTVWQFF. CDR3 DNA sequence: TGTGCAAGTCTCCAAGCCTCTTACGTTACAGTGTGGCAGTTCTTC.

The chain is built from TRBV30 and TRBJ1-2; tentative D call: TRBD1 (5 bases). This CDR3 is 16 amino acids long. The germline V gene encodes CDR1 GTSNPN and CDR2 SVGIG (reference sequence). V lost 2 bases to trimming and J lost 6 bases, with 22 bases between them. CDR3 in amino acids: CAWSSTGAASAHGYTF. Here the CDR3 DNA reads TGTGCCTGGAGTTCCACAGGTGCAGCGTCCGCTCATGGCTACACCTTC.

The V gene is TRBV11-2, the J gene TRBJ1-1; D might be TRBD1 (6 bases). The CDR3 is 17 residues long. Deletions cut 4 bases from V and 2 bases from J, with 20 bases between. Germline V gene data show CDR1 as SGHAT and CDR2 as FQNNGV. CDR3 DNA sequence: TGTGCCAGCAGCTCGCCCCGGCTCAGGGGACCCAACACTGAAGCTTTCTTT. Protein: CASSSPRLRGPNTEAFF.

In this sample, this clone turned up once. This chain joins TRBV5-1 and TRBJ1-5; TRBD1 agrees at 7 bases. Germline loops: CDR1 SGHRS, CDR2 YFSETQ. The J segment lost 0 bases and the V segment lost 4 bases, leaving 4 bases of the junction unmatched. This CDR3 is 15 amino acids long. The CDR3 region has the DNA TGCGCCAGCAGCCGGGACAGCCATAGCAATCAGCCCCAGCATTTT. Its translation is CASSRDSHSNQPQHF.

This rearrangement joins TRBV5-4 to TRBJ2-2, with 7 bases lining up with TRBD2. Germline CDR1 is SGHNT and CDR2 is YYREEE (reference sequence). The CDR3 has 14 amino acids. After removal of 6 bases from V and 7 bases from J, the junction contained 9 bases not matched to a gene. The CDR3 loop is CASMREAGSGELFF. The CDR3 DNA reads TGTGCCAGCATGCGAGAAGCGGGAAGCGGGGAGCTGTTTTTT.

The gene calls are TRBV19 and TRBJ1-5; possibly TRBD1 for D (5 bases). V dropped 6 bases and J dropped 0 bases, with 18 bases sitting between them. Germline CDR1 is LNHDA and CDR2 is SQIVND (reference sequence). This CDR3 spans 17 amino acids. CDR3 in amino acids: CASRMNSREYSNQPQHF. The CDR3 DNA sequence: TGTGCCAGTAGGATGAACTCCAGGGAATATAGCAATCAGCCCCAGCATTTT.

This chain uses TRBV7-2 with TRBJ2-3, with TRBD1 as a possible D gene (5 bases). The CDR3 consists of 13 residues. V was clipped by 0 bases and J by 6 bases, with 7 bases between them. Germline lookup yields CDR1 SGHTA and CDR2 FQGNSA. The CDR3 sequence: CASSLAGADTQYF. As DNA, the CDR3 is TGTGCCAGCAGCTTAGCAGGGGCGGATACGCAGTATTTT.

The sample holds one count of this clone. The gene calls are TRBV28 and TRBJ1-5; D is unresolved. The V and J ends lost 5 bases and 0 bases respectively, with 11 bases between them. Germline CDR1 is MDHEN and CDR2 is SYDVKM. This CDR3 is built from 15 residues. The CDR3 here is CASSLDIISNQPQHF. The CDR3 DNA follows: TGTGCCAGCAGTCTTGACATAATTAGCAATCAGCCCCAGCATTTT.

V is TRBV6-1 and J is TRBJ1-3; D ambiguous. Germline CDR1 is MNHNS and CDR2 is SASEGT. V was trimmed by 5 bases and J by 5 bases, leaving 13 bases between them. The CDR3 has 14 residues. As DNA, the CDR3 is TGTGCCAGCAGTTATGAAGGTGGTAGAAACACCATATATTTT. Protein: CASSYEGGRNTIYF.

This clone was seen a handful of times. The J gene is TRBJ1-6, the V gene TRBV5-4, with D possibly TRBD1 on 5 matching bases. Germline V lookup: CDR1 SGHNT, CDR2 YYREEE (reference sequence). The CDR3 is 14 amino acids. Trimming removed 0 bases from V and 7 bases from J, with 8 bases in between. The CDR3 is CASSLERGNSPLHF. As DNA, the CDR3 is TGTGCCAGCAGCTTGGAAAGGGGAAATTCACCCCTCCACTTT.

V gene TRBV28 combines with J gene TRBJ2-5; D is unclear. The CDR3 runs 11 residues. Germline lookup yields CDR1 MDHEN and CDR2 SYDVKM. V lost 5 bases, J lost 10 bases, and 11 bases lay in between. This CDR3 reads CASSLGRLQYF. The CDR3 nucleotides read TGTGCCAGCAGTCTGGGCCGACTCCAGTACTTC.